This entry describes one TCR beta chain. Its antigen is not identified. Distinct nucleotide sequences in the sample also encode this CDR3. At the deep level, the assay was run. TCRdb keeps only in-frame clones here, not all; method: immunoSEQ multiplex PCR. The sample contains a few million clones, about 94% of which appear only once. These data originate in a study of shared clonotypes between healthy human individuals. Study observations and caveats: Among the subsets, naive ones generally showed larger estimated richness than memory ones. All-four-donor shared clonotypes had higher generation probabilities than non-shared clonotypes did.

The study enrolled healthy HIV-negative adults without recent acute infections or vaccinations as donors. Trimming cost V 5 bases and J 5 bases, with 9 bases left between them. The CDR3 loop spans 12 amino acids. Germline CDR1 and CDR2: LNHDA and SQIVND (reference sequence). The TCR sequence derives from a man aged 18-30 years in good health. The sequencing input was naive CD4+ T cells sorted from blood. Subset of the sample: CD45RA+ positively selected. The genes are TRBV19 and TRBJ1-2; unclear D gene. The CDR3: CASSPLGYGYTF. The CDR3 nucleotides are TGTGCCAGTAGTCCGCTTGGTTATGGCTACACCTTC.